Below are 27 T cell receptor beta chains sequenced from a single sample in a study of cytomegalovirus exposure and HLA in healthy donors. The PCR was carried out with 60 Vbeta primers and 13 Jbeta primers. Clones were read by immunoSEQ multiplex PCR, and TCRdb kept only the in-frame ones, dropping some. The sample records over 150,000 clones, over 70% being singletons. Sequencing used PBMCs. The receptor source for this set is a male donor in good health and CMV-seronegative.

The genes are TRBV4-3 and TRBJ1-2, with 10 bases that match TRBD1. The CDR3 loop spans 15 amino acids. CDR1 LGHNA and CDR2 YSLEER come from the germline V gene. Unmatched junction bases numbered 5, after V lost 0 bases and J lost 7 bases. The CDR3 DNA reads TGCGCCAGCAGCCAAGATTGGACAGGGGGAGCTGGCTACACCTTC. This codes for CASSQDWTGGAGYTF.

CDR3 region: CAWSGGHSLHF. The CDR3 nucleotides are TGTGCCTGGAGTGGAGGCCATTCCCTCCACTTT. V usage is TRBV30 and J usage is TRBJ1-6; D remains ambiguous. CDR3 length: 11 residues. The germline V gene has CDR1 GTSNPN and CDR2 SVGIG (reference sequence). The V and J ends lost 1 base and 14 bases respectively, with 9 bases between them.

The gene calls are TRBV7-9 and TRBJ2-1; D is perhaps TRBD1 (5 bases). The CDR3 covers 15 residues. In germline, CDR1 is SEHNR, CDR2 FQNEAQ (reference sequence). V was shortened by 7 bases and J by 0 bases, with 13 bases between the two germline ends. The CDR3 is CASIQGLYSYNEQFF. The CDR3 bases are TGTGCCAGCATCCAGGGCCTTTACTCCTACAATGAGCAGTTCTTC.

The rearrangement links TRBV10-3 to TRBJ1-2; tentatively, D is TRBD1 (6 bases). V was shortened by 3 bases and J by 3 bases, with 14 bases between the two germline ends. The CDR3 contains 15 residues. Germline V CDR1 and CDR2: ENHRY, SYGVKD. The CDR3 nucleotides read TGTGCCATCAGTGACGAAGGAGAGGGGGACTATGGCTACACCTTC. Translating it yields CAISDEGEGDYGYTF.

The J gene is TRBJ1-2, the V gene TRBV6-1; tentative D call: TRBD1 (6 bases). With 5 bases removed from V and 6 bases from J, the gap between germline ends came to 10 bases. The CDR3 spans 12 residues. The germline CDR1 and CDR2 sequences are MNHNS and SASEGT. CDR3: CASSLQGDGYTF. For the CDR3, the DNA is TGTGCCAGCAGTTTACAGGGTGATGGCTACACCTTC.

The chain employs TRBV19 and TRBJ2-7; TRBD1 matches at 8 bases. With 7 bases clipped from V and 2 bases from J, the junction kept 7 bases outside the gene matches. Germline loops: CDR1 LNHDA, CDR2 SQIVND (reference sequence). This CDR3 comprises 14 residues. The CDR3 DNA reads as TGTGCCAGTAATGGGGACAGGAATCCCTACGAGCAGTACTTC. Translating it yields CASNGDRNPYEQYF. The full variable domain, rest sourced from reference TRBV19 and TRBJ2-7, is DGGITQSPKYLFRKEGQNVTLSCEQNLNHDAMYWYRQDPGQGLRLIYYSQIVNDFQKGDIAEGYSVSREKKESFPLTVTSAQKNPTAFYLCASNGDRNPYEQYFGPGTRLTVT.

The V and J genes are TRBV6-5 and TRBJ1-1; TRBD1 is a possible D gene (5 bases). The CDR3 length is 13 residues. V was cut by 8 bases and J by 4 bases, with 14 bases left in between. CDR1 is MNHEY, CDR2 SVGAGI, per germline. This CDR3 is CASWGGLGTEAFF. The CDR3 bases are TGTGCCAGCTGGGGGGGACTGGGCACTGAAGCTTTCTTT.

This clone came up a few times. This rearrangement joins TRBV7-7 to TRBJ1-1, with D unresolved. Trimming removed 3 bases from V and 6 bases from J, with 8 bases in between. Looked up from germline, CDR1 is SSHAT and CDR2 is FNYEAQ (reference sequence). The CDR3 runs 12 residues. CDR3 sequence: CASSFGRPEAFF. The CDR3 DNA reads TGTGCCAGCAGCTTTGGGAGACCTGAAGCTTTCTTT.

This chain joins TRBV30 and TRBJ1-6, with D possibly being TRBD1 (5 bases). V was shortened by 1 base and J by 13 bases, with 8 bases between the two germline ends. The germline V gene encodes CDR1 GTSNPN and CDR2 SVGIG (reference sequence). CDR3 length equals 11 residues. Written as DNA, the CDR3 is TGTGCCTGGAGTGCGGACACCCCCCTCCACTTT. Its translation: CAWSADTPLHF.

This chain links TRBV19 with TRBJ2-1; 11 bases are shared with TRBD2. The germline gives CDR1 LNHDA, CDR2 SQIVND (reference sequence). CDR3 length: 15 residues. J gave up 7 bases and V 4 bases, and 6 bases lay outside the gene matches. DNA of the CDR3: TGTGCCAGTAGTACGCCCGGGACTAGCGGAAATGAGCAGTTCTTC. Protein: CASSTPGTSGNEQFF. The full variable domain, rest sourced from reference TRBV19 and TRBJ2-1, is DGGITQSPKYLFRKEGQNVTLSCEQNLNHDAMYWYRQDPGQGLRLIYYSQIVNDFQKGDIAEGYSVSREKKESFPLTVTSAQKNPTAFYLCASSTPGTSGNEQFFGPGTRLTVL.

This clone was recorded a few times. V is TRBV5-1 and J is TRBJ2-7; a weak D match, TRBD2 (5 bases). The V end was cut by 5 bases, the J end by 1 base, with 13 bases between. Germline V CDR1 and CDR2: SGHRS, YFSETQ. This CDR3 contains 14 residues. For the CDR3, the DNA is TGCGCCAGCAGTGAGGGCGGAGGATCCTACGAGCAGTACTTC. It is translated as CASSEGGGSYEQYF. The whole variable domain, filled in from reference TRBV5-1 and TRBJ2-7, reads KAGVTQTPRYLIKTRGQQVTLSCSPISGHRSVSWYQQTPGQGLQFLFEYFSETQRNKGNFPGRFSGRQFSNSRSEMNVSTLELGDSALYLCASSEGGGSYEQYFGPGTRLTVT.

This clone was detected a few times. The chain combines TRBV11-2 with TRBJ1-3; TRBD1 might be the D (5 bases). The CDR3 is 18 amino acids. From germline, CDR1 is SGHAT and CDR2 FQNNGV. Trimming removed 5 bases from V and 0 bases from J, with 20 bases in between. CDR3 DNA: TGTGCCAGCAGCCGATCCACGCGACAGACTGGCTCTGGAAACACCATATATTTT. This codes for CASSRSTRQTGSGNTIYF.

This clone occurred a few times. This chain links TRBV9 with TRBJ2-1; TRBD2 matches at 14 bases. Germline V lookup: CDR1 SGDLS, CDR2 YYNGEE. Trimming cost V 7 bases and J 5 bases; bases outside gene matches: 14. This CDR3 region has 18 residues. This CDR3 is CASGRTSGRNERNNEQFF. CDR3 DNA: TGTGCCAGCGGGAGGACTAGCGGGAGGAACGAGCGTAACAATGAGCAGTTCTTC.

In this sample, this clone turned up once. V is TRBV5-1 and J is TRBJ2-3; 12 bases fit TRBD2. Unmatched junction bases numbered 2, after V lost 4 bases and J lost 2 bases. CDR1 and CDR2 from the germline V gene are SGHRS and YFSETQ. CDR3 length equals 15 residues. CDR3 in amino acids: CASSRTSGDTDTQYF. CDR3 sequence (DNA): TGCGCCAGCAGCAGGACTAGCGGGGACACAGATACGCAGTATTTT.

V is TRBV27 and J is TRBJ1-5; a possible D gene is TRBD1 (6 bases). The CDR3 has 15 residues. Germline loops: CDR1 MNHEY, CDR2 SMNVEV (reference sequence). Trimming stripped 5 bases from V and 3 bases from J, with 14 bases between. Here the CDR3 reads CASSPWTDPNQPQHF. The CDR3, as DNA: TGTGCCAGCAGTCCCTGGACAGATCCCAATCAGCCCCAGCATTTT.

The rearrangement joins TRBV5-4 to TRBJ2-3; D possibly corresponds to TRBD1 (6 bases). The germline V and J ends were trimmed by 2 bases and 0 bases, with 7 bases remaining between them. The CDR3 has 14 amino acids. Germline V gene sequence: CDR1 SGHNT, CDR2 YYREEE (reference sequence). CDR3 bases: TGTGCCAGCAGCTTCCAGGGGAGCACAGATACGCAGTATTTT. This codes for CASSFQGSTDTQYF.

This rearrangement joins TRBV6-5 to TRBJ1-1; 9 nucleotides line up with TRBD1. Germline V gives CDR1 MNHEY, CDR2 SVGAGI. The CDR3 runs 15 residues. V lost 5 bases to trimming and J lost 2 bases; unmatched junction nucleotides: 6. The CDR3 is CASSQTGGPNTEAFF. The CDR3 DNA reads as TGTGCCAGCAGTCAAACAGGGGGCCCAAACACTGAAGCTTTCTTT.

By share of the sample, this clone is medium-sized. This rearrangement joins TRBV6-5 to TRBJ2-7, with D hard to call. Germline CDR1 and CDR2: MNHEY and SVGAGI. This CDR3 comprises 15 residues. Trimming removed 0 bases from V and 0 bases from J, with 9 bases in between. The CDR3 coding sequence is TGTGCCAGCAGTTACTCAGAGATGCCCTCCTACGAGCAGTACTTC. Protein: CASSYSEMPSYEQYF.

The chain uses TRBV28 and TRBJ2-7; 9 positions match TRBD1. The CDR3 runs to 15 residues. The germline CDR1 and CDR2 sequences are MDHEN and SYDVKM. V gave up 6 bases and J gave up 2 bases; unmatched junction bases: 8. CDR3 loop: CASRSLGQGTYEQYF. CDR3 nucleotide sequence: TGTGCCAGCAGAAGTCTGGGACAGGGCACCTACGAGCAGTACTTC.

The chain combines TRBV5-4 with TRBJ2-7; no firm D call. V shed 1 base and J shed 1 base, with 9 bases lying between them. CDR1 is SGHNT and CDR2 is YYREEE in the germline V gene (reference sequence). The CDR3 covers 14 residues. The CDR3 is CASSLSKRSYEQYF. For the CDR3, the DNA is TGTGCCAGCAGCTTGTCCAAGAGGTCCTACGAGCAGTACTTC.

The chain has TRBV27 and TRBJ2-1, with a possible D match to TRBD2 (5 bases). Germline V gene sequence: CDR1 MNHEY, CDR2 SMNVEV (reference sequence). V was shortened by 6 bases and J by 9 bases, with 9 bases between the two germline ends. The CDR3 totals 11 residues. In DNA form, the CDR3 reads TGTGCCAGCAGCCGGGCGGGTGAGCAGTTCTTC. It encodes CASSRAGEQFF.

The rearrangement links TRBV9 to TRBJ1-2; TRBD1 matches 11 bases. With V trimmed by 0 bases and J by 8 bases, 12 bases remained unmatched. CDR3 length: 17 residues. Germline loops: CDR1 SGDLS, CDR2 YYNGEE. CDR3 protein: CASSVARWTGGFKGYTF. The DNA for the CDR3 is TGTGCCAGCAGCGTAGCTAGATGGACAGGGGGCTTTAAGGGCTACACCTTC.

The chain uses TRBV9 and TRBJ2-1; 11 positions agree with TRBD2. V lost 8 bases and J lost 4; bases outside the gene matches: 5. This CDR3 has 14 residues. The germline CDR1 and CDR2 sequences are SGDLS and YYNGEE. The CDR3 bases are TGTGCCAGTGCCCGACTAGCGGGATACAATGAGCAGTTCTTC. Translated: CASARLAGYNEQFF.

This clone appeared a few times. This chain connects TRBV7-9 to TRBJ1-2, with D maybe TRBD1 (6 bases). CDR1 SEHNR and CDR2 FQNEAQ come from the germline V gene (reference sequence). V was pared by 4 bases and J by 6 bases, with 12 bases between. CDR3 length: 13 residues. Here the CDR3 reads CASSSQGQNGYTF. The CDR3 DNA reads as TGTGCCAGCAGCTCCCAGGGGCAGAATGGCTACACCTTC.

The V gene is TRBV30, the J gene TRBJ1-5, with 7 bases aligning to TRBD1. Germline V gene sequence: CDR1 GTSNPN, CDR2 SVGIG (reference sequence). J was trimmed by 0 bases and V by 0 bases; bases with no gene match: 5. CDR3 length: 16 residues. In nucleotides, the CDR3 is TGTGCCTGGAGTGTACAGGGGTCTTATAGCAATCAGCCCCAGCATTTT. It codes for CAWSVQGSYSNQPQHF.

The rearrangement uses TRBV6-5 and TRBJ1-2, with D unclear. V was pared by 0 bases and J by 4 bases, with 12 bases between. From germline, CDR1 is MNHEY and CDR2 SVGAGI. The CDR3 has 15 residues. In nucleotides, the CDR3 is TGTGCCAGCAGTTACTCTTACCGGGAGGGCTATGGCTACACCTTC. Protein sequence: CASSYSYREGYGYTF.

The V call is TRBV19, the J call TRBJ1-1, with D unclear. The CDR3 has 15 amino acids. CDR1 and CDR2 from the germline V gene are LNHDA and SQIVND (reference sequence). The V gene lost 2 bases and the J gene lost 8 bases, with 18 bases spanning the gap. In DNA, the CDR3 is TGTGCCAGTAGTATACAATCTACCGACGGGGAAGAAGCTTTCTTT. This translates into CASSIQSTDGEEAFF.